This T cell receptor beta chain derives from a study of beta chain features in type 1 diabetes. Study as a whole: Similarity in age, gender and cell yields was seen between patients and healthy donors.

The CDR3 loop spans 13 amino acids. V shed 0 bases and J shed 7 bases, with 7 bases lying between them. CDR1 and CDR2 (germline): MNHEY, SVGAGI. The entirety of the isolated RNA underwent reverse transcription, so expressed TCRB transcripts were sequenced. Libraries were prepared by immunoSEQ multiplex PCR; TCRdb keeps only in-frame clonotypes and omits some of them. Of 400,000 to 550,000 clones detected, roughly an eighth appear once; the ten largest clones hold over 0.035%. The rearrangement joins TRBV6-5 to TRBJ2-1; D remains unclear. This clonotype was obtained from a woman under 30 in good health. Sequencing used naive CD4+ T cells from blood. CDR3 loop: CASSYSTQNEQFF. The CDR3 nucleotides are TGTGCCAGCAGTTACTCGACGCAAAATGAGCAGTTCTTC.